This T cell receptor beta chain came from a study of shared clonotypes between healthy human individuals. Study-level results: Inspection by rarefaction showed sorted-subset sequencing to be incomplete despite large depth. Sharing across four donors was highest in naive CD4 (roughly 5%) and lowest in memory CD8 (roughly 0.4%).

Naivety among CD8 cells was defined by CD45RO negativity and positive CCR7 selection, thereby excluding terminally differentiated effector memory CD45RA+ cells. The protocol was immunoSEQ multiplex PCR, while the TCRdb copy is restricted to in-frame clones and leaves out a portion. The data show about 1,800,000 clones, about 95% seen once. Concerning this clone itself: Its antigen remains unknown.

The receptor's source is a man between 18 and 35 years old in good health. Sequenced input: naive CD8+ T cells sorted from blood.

The CDR3: CASSPSGGTGGSEAFF. The CDR3 bases are TGTGCCAGCTCCCCCTCTGGCGGTACAGGGGGTTCTGAAGCTTTCTTT. V and J are TRBV28 and TRBJ1-1; 8 bases map to TRBD1. Looked up from germline, CDR1 is MDHEN and CDR2 is SYDVKM. The CDR3 has 16 amino acids. V dropped 8 bases and J dropped 6; count of bases not matched to a gene: 17.